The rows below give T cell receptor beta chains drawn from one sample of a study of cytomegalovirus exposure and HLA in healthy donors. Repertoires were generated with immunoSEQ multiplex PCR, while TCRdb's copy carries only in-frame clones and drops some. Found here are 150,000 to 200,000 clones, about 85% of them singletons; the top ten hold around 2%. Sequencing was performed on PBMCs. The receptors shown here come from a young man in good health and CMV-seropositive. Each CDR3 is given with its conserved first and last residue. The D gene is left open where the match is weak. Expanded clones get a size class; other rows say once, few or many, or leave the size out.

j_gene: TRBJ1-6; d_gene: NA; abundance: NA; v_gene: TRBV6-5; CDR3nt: TGTGCCAGCAGTTACCAGAGAGGGCAATCACCCCTCCACTTT; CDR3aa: CASSYQRGQSPLHF
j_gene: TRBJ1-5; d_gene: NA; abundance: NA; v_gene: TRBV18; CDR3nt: TGTGCCAGCTCACCAGGCAGGGAGGATCAGCCCCAGCATTTT; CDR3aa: CASSPGREDQPQHF
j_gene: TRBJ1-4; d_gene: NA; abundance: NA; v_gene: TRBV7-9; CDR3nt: TGTGCCAGCACTGGTCGGAGGCTGGGTGAAAAACTGTTTTTT; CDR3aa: CASTGRRLGEKLFF
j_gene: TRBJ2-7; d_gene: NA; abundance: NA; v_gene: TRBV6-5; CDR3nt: TGTGCCAGCAGTTACTCAGGGGGAACCTCCTACGAGCAGTACTTC; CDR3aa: CASSYSGGTSYEQYF
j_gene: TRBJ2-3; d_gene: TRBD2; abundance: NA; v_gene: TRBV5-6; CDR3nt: TGTGCCAGCAGCTTACTGCGGGGGGTTAGCACAGATACGCAGTATTTT; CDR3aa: CASSLLRGVSTDTQYF
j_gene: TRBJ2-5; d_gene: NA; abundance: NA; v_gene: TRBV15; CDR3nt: TGTGCCACCAGCAGAGATCTGGCAGGATCGCAAGAGACCCAGTACTTC; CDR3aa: CATSRDLAGSQETQYF
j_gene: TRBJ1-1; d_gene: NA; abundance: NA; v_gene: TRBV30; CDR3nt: TGTGCCTGGAGTACACACCGACGGGGCACTGAAGCTTTCTTT; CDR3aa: CAWSTHRRGTEAFF
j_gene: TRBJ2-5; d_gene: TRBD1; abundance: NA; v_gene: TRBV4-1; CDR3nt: TGCGCCAGCAGCCAACAGGGGGCGGATGGAGAGACCCAGTACTTC; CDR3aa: CASSQQGADGETQYF
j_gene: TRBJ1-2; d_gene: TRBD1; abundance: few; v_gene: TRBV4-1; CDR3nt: TGCGCCAGCAGCCAAGGCGACAGGGTAGTGAATGGCTACACCTTC; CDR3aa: CASSQGDRVVNGYTF
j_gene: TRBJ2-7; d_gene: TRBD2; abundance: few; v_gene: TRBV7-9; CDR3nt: TGTGCCAGCAGCTTCCTCCCTAGCGGTACTGGGAACGAGCAGTACTTC; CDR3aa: CASSFLPSGTGNEQYF
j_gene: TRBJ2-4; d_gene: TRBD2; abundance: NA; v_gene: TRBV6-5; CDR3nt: TGTGCCAGCAGTCCCGGGGGGGCAGGAAACATTCAGTACTTC; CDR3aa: CASSPGGAGNIQYF
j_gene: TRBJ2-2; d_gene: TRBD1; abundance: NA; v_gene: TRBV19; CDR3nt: TGTGCCAGTAGTCGCGGACAGGGGGCCGGGGAGCTGTTTTTT; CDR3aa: CASSRGQGAGELFF
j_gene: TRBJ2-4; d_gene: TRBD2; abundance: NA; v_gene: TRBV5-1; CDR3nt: TGCGCCAGCAGCTTGGCCGGACTAGCGGGGGGCAAAAACATTCAGTACTTC; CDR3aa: CASSLAGLAGGKNIQYF
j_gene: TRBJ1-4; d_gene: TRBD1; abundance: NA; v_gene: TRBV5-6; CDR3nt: TGTGCCAGCAGATTACAGGGGGCGGATGAAAAACTGTTTTTT; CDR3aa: CASRLQGADEKLFF
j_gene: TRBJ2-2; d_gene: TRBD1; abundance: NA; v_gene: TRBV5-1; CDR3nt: TGCGCCAGCAGCTTCGGACCGGGACAGAAGAACACCGGGGAGCTGTTTTTT; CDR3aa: CASSFGPGQKNTGELFF
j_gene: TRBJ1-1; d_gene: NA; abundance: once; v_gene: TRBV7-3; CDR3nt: TGTGCCAGCAGCTTAAAGCCGGGGGGGACTGAAGCTTTCTTT; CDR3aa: CASSLKPGGTEAFF
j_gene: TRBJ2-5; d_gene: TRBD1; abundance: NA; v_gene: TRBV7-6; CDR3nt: TGTGCCAGCAGCTTAGCCTGGGACAGCCGAGAGACCCAGTACTTC; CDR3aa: CASSLAWDSRETQYF
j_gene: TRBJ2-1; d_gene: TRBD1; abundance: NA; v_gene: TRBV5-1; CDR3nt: TGCGCCAGCAGCTTGGCACCGGGACAGCCTACCTACAATGAGCAGTTCTTC; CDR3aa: CASSLAPGQPTYNEQFF
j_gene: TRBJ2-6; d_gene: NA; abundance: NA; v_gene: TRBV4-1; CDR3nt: TGCGCCAGCAGCCAACCGTCTGGGGCCAACGTCCTGACTTTC; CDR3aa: CASSQPSGANVLTF
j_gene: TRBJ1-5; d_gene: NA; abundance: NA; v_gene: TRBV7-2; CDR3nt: TGTGCCAGCAGCCCCCTACAGGGCTCCACTCAGCCCCAGCATTTT; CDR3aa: CASSPLQGSTQPQHF
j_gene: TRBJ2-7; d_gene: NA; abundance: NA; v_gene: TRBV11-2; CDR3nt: TGTGCCAGCAGCTTAGGTGCAGGACAGCTCTACGAGCAGTACTTC; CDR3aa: CASSLGAGQLYEQYF
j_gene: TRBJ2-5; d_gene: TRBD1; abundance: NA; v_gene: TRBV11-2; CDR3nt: TGTGCCAGCAGCTTGCCACAGGGGCGAGAGACCCAGTACTTC; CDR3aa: CASSLPQGRETQYF
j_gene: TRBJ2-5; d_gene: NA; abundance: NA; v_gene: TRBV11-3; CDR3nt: TGTGCCAGCAGCCCCTCAGAGGAAGAGACCCAGTACTTC; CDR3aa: CASSPSEEETQYF
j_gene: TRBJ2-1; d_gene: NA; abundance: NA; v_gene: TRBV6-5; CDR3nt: TGTGCCAGCAGCCCAGTGAATCCCTACAATGAGCAGTTCTTC; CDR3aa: CASSPVNPYNEQFF
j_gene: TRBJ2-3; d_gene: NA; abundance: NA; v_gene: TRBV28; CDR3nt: TGTGCCAGCAGTACAGGGGGAGCGGGGAATACAGATACGCAGTATTTT; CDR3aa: CASSTGGAGNTDTQYF
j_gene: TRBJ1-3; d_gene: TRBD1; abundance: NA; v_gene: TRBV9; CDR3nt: TGTGCCAGCAGCGAGACAGGGAAATCTGGAAACACCATATATTTT; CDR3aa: CASSETGKSGNTIYF
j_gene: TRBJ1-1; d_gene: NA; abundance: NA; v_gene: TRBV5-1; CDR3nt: TGCGCCAGCAGCTTGGCGGGGTACACTGAAGCTTTCTTT; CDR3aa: CASSLAGYTEAFF
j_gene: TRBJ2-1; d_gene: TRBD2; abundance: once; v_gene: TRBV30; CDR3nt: TGTGCCTGGAGTGGGGGACTAGCGGTTTACAATGAGCAGTTCTTC; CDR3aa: CAWSGGLAVYNEQFF
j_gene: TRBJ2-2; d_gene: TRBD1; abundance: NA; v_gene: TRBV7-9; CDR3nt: TGTGCCAGCACCATCCTCCGGGACAGAAACACCGGGGAGCTGTTTTTT; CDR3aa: CASTILRDRNTGELFF
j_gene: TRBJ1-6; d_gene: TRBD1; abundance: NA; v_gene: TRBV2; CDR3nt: TGTGCCAGCAGCCCTCCGGGACAGGGCTTTTCCCTCCACTTT; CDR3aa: CASSPPGQGFSLHF
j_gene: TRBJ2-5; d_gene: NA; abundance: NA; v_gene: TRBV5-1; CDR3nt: TGCGCCAGCAGCCCCCCGGACAGTCGCGGGTGGGAGACCCAGTACTTC; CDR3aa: CASSPPDSRGWETQYF
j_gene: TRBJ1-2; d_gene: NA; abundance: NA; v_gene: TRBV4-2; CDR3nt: TGTGCCAGCAGCAACCTACAGGGAAGAGACGGCTACACCTTC; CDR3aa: CASSNLQGRDGYTF
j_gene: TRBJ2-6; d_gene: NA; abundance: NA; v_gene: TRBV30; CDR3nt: TGTGCCTGGAGCTCCGCCAACGTCCTGACTTTC; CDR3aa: CAWSSANVLTF
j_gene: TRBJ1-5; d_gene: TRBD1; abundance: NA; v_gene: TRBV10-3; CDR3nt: TGTGCCATCAGTGAGTTGGGGCAGGGGGTTTTAGGGAATCAGCCCCAGCATTTT; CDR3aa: CAISELGQGVLGNQPQHF
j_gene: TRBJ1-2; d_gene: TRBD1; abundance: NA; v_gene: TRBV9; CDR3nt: TGTGCCAGCAGCGAGGGGGGACAGGGGAATAACTATGGCTACACCTTC; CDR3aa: CASSEGGQGNNYGYTF
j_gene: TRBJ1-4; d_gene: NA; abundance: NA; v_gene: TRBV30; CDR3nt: TGTGCCTGGAGTGTTATCGGGGAAAAACTGTTTTTT; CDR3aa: CAWSVIGEKLFF
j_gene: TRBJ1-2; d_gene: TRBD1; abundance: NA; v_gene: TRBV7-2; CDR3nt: TGTGCCAGCAGCGCAGGGGGCCGTGGCTACACCTTC; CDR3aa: CASSAGGRGYTF
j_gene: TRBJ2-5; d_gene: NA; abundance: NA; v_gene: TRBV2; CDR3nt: TGTGCCAGCAAACTGGAGGAGACCCAGTACTTC; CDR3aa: CASKLEETQYF
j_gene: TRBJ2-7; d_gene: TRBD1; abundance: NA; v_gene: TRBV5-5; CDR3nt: TGTGCCAGCAGCTTCGGACAGGGCAGTAGGTACGAGCAGTACTTC; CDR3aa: CASSFGQGSRYEQYF
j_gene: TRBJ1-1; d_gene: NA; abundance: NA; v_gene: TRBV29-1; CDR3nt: TGCAGCGTTGGGAGGGGCACTGAAGCTTTCTTT; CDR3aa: CSVGRGTEAFF
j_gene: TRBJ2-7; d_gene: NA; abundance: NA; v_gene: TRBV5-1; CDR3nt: TGCGCCAGCAGCTTGGCCTCTGCGGTGGACGAGCAGTACTTC; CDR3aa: CASSLASAVDEQYF
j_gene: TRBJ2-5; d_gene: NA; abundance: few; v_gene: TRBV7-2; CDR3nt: TGTGCCAGCAGCCCAGAGGTCGAGACCCAGTACTTC; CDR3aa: CASSPEVETQYF
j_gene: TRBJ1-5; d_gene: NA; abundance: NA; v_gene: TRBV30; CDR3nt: TGTGCCTGGAGTTCGGAGACGGTTAGTCAGCCCCAGCATTTT; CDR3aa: CAWSSETVSQPQHF
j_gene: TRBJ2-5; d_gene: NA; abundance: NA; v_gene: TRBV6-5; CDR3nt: TGTGCCAGCAGTTACTCGGCAGCGACTAAAGAGACCCAGTACTTC; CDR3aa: CASSYSAATKETQYF